This T cell receptor (beta chain) stems from a study of blood T cell repertoires in COVID-19. As for the study in general: The analysed material was cDNA or gDNA that came from T cells, B-cell-depleted T cells, or PBMCs.

Sequencing was performed with immunoSEQ multiplex PCR; in TCRdb, only in-frame clones are kept and a portion is missing. In the table there are about 100,000 clones, approximately 83% of which are singletons. Cohorts were based on clinical histories the participants reported. All recovered Cohort 3 donors got two negative PCRs, got clearance, or saw symptom resolution. Germline CDR1 GTSNPN, CDR2 SVGIG (reference sequence). The CDR3 is 13 amino acids. V shed 8 bases and J 2 bases; nucleotides not matched to a gene: 9. The chain couples TRBV30 to TRBJ2-7, with TRBD2 identical over 7 bases. This TCR came from a woman aged 45-65 years who had recovered from COVID-19. Sequencing was done on a sample of PBMCs or T cells enriched from blood (not recorded which). The CDR3 loop is CAGKTSLTYEQYF. The CDR3 DNA is TGTGCCGGCAAGACTAGCTTGACCTACGAGCAGTACTTC.